The sequence of this T cell receptor (beta chain) was determined in a study of blood T cells in healthy people across ages. On the study more broadly: Through template switching, about one barcoded beta molecule was captured per two T cells, as measured in model experiments.

Points on this clonotype: No antigen is known for it.

Combining a sample-barcoded 5' primer with a J-beta primer mix, a second PCR ran for 7 to 11 cycles. TCRdb called the 5' RACE reads again in MiXCR, with one record for every CDR3 protein. The table records hundreds of thousands of distinct CDR3 sequences, roughly three fifths of them present only once. The CDR3 totals 15 residues. The germline V gene has CDR1 SGHVS and CDR2 FQNEAQ. V dropped 1 base and J dropped 8 bases, with 16 bases sitting between them. Regarding the study as a whole: Researchers deemed the diversity estimates from one million T cells underestimates.

This chain links TRBV7-8 with TRBJ2-3, with D possibly matching TRBD2 (5 bases). The sample was blood. The sequence was collected from a man between 35 and 55 years old in good health. The DNA for the CDR3 is TGTGCCAGCAGCTTAGTTCGGGCCATGGCGGGTACGCAGTATTTT. The encoded protein is CASSLVRAMAGTQYF.